Below are 11 T cell receptor beta chains sequenced from a single sample in a study of blood T cell repertoires in COVID-19. Assay: immunoSEQ multiplex PCR; the TCRdb copy retains only in-frame clones and omits some. The sample lists about 180,000 clones, 65% to 90% occurring once. Sequencing was carried out using peripheral blood. The receptors derive from a middle-aged man with active or convalescent COVID-19.

DNA of the CDR3: TGTGCCGGAAGGGGTTCTCTGGGTTCACCCCTCCACTTT. Protein: CAGRGSLGSPLHF. The J gene is TRBJ1-6, the V gene TRBV6-5; a possible D gene is TRBD1 (5 bases). Germline V gene lookup returns CDR1 MNHEY and CDR2 SVGAGI. The CDR3 has 13 residues. Between the trimmed V and J ends, which lost 11 bases and 9 bases, there was a span of 17 bases.

The chain carries TRBV5-1 and TRBJ1-5; a weak D match, TRBD1 (6 bases). The CDR3 spans 15 residues. V was cut by 1 base and J by 2 bases, with 10 bases left in between. CDR1 and CDR2 (germline): SGHRS, YFSETQ. The CDR3 reads CASSLSGAGNQPQHF. CDR3 nucleotide sequence: TGCGCCAGCAGCTTGTCAGGGGCTGGCAATCAGCCCCAGCATTTT. Filled out from reference TRBV5-1 and TRBJ1-5, the complete variable domain reads KAGVTQTPRYLIKTRGQQVTLSCSPISGHRSVSWYQQTPGQGLQFLFEYFSETQRNKGNFPGRFSGRQFSNSRSEMNVSTLELGDSALYLCASSLSGAGNQPQHFGDGTRLSIL.

V is TRBV2 and J is TRBJ2-3; tentative D call: TRBD2 (6 bases). The V end lost 6 bases, the J end lost 4 bases, and 14 bases lay between the germline ends. The germline V gene encodes CDR1 SNHLY and CDR2 FYNNEI. This CDR3 is built from 14 residues. This CDR3 is CASRLLGGSDTQYF. The CDR3 DNA reads TGTGCCAGCAGACTACTCGGGGGTTCAGATACGCAGTATTTT.

The V and J genes are TRBV9 and TRBJ2-3, with 8 bases that match TRBD1. The CDR3 is 16 amino acids. Germline assignment: CDR1 SGDLS and CDR2 YYNGEE. Losses at the gene ends were 2 bases for V and 0 bases for J; bases not matched to a gene: 5. CDR3 bases: TGTGCCAGCAGCGTCGGTTGGGACAGGAGCACAGATACGCAGTATTTT. It encodes CASSVGWDRSTDTQYF.

The chain recombines TRBV27 with TRBJ1-1; 7 bases align to TRBD1. The CDR3 is 14 amino acids. V lost 3 bases to trimming and J lost 2 bases; unmatched junction nucleotides: 3. The germline V gene has CDR1 MNHEY and CDR2 SMNVEV (reference sequence). The chain's CDR3 is CASSFSGGNTEAFF. CDR3 coding DNA: TGTGCCAGCAGTTTTTCAGGGGGTAACACTGAAGCTTTCTTT.

The V gene is TRBV9, the J gene TRBJ2-2; D uncertain. Trimming pared 0 bases from V and 1 base from J, leaving 4 bases between. This CDR3 is built from 14 residues. The germline V gene encodes CDR1 SGDLS and CDR2 YYNGEE. The CDR3 sequence is CASSVDRNTGELFF. CDR3 nucleotide sequence: TGTGCCAGCAGCGTAGACAGGAACACCGGGGAGCTGTTTTTT.

The rearrangement joins TRBV6-5 to TRBJ1-4; D unresolved. CDR1 is MNHEY, CDR2 SVGAGI, per germline. This CDR3 is 15 amino acids long. Trimming left V 6 bases short and J 2 bases short, with 13 bases between. CDR3 protein: CASSLVGVTNEKLFF. Here the CDR3 DNA reads TGTGCCAGCAGCCTCGTCGGAGTCACTAATGAAAAACTGTTTTTT.

This clone showed up just once. The V call is TRBV27, the J call TRBJ1-6; D gene unclear. This CDR3 spans 13 amino acids. CDR1 is MNHEY and CDR2 is SMNVEV in the germline V gene (reference sequence). Between the trimmed V and J ends, which lost 3 bases and 9 bases, there was a span of 9 bases. Here the CDR3 reads CASSFYSTSPLHF. In nucleotides, the CDR3 is TGTGCCAGCAGTTTTTACAGTACTTCACCCCTCCACTTT.

J is TRBJ2-5 and V is TRBV5-1, with 13 nucleotides matching TRBD2. V lost 4 bases and J lost 5; bases outside the gene matches: 8. The CDR3 has 16 amino acids. Germline CDR1 reads SGHRS; CDR2 reads YFSETQ. CDR3 amino acids: CASSPPGLAGVETQYF. CDR3 sequence (DNA): TGCGCCAGCAGCCCGCCAGGACTAGCGGGGGTTGAGACCCAGTACTTC.

J is TRBJ1-6 and V is TRBV6-6; a weak D match, TRBD1 (5 bases). CDR3 size: 14 residues. V lost 2 bases and J lost 9, with 11 bases in between. Per germline, CDR1 MNHNY and CDR2 SVGAGI (reference sequence). CDR3 loop: CASSYLQGSSPLHF. The CDR3, as DNA: TGTGCCAGCAGTTACCTCCAGGGAAGTTCACCCCTCCACTTT.

The chain combines TRBV6-2 or TRBV6-3 with TRBJ1-5, with D possibly being TRBD1 (5 bases). With 5 bases removed from V and 0 bases from J, the gap between germline ends came to 17 bases. The CDR3 totals 17 residues. Germline-derived CDR1 and CDR2 are MNHEY and SVGEGT. The CDR3 spells CASSNNRFGDSNQPQHF. DNA of the CDR3: TGTGCCAGCAGTAATAACAGGTTTGGGGATAGCAATCAGCCCCAGCATTTT.